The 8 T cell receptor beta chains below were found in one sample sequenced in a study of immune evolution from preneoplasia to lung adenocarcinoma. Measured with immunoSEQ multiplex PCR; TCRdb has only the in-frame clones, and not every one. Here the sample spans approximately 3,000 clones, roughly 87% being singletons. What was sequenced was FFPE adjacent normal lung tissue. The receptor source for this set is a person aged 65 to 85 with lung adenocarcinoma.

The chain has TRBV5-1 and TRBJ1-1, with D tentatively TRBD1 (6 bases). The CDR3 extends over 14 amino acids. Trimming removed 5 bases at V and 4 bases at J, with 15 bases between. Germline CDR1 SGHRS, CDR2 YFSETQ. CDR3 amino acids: CASRTDRLVTEAFF. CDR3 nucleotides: TGCGCCAGCAGGACGGACAGACTGGTCACTGAAGCTTTCTTT.

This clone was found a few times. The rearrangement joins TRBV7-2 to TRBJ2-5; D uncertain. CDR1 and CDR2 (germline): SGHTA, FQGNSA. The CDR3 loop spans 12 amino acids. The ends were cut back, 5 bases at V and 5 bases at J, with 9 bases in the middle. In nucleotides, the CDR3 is TGTGCCAGCAGCATTTTAGGGGAGACCCAGTACTTC. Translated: CASSILGETQYF.

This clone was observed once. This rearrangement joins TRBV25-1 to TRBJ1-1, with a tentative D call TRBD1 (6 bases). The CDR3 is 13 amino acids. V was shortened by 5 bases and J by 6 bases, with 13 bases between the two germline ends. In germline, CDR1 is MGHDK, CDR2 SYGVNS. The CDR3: CASSSTGNSEAFF. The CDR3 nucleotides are TGTGCCAGCAGTTCCACAGGGAATTCTGAAGCTTTCTTT.

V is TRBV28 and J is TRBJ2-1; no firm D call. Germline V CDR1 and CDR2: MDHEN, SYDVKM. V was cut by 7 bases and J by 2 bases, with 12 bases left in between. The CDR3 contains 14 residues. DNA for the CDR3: TGTGCCAGCACTTACTCGCCTACCTACAATGAGCAGTTCTTC. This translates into CASTYSPTYNEQFF.

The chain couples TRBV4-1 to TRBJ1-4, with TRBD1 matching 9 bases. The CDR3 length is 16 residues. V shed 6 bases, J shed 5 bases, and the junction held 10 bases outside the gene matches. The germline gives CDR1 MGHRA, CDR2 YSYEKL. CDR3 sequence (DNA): TGCGCCAGCAGGCCCGAACCGACAGGGGGGAATGAAAAACTGTTTTTT. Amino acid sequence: CASRPEPTGGNEKLFF.

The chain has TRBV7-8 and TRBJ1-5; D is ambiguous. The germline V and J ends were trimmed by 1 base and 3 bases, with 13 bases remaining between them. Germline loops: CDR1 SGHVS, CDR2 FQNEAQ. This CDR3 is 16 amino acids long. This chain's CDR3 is CASSLEPPYNNQPQHF. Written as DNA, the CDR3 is TGTGCCAGCAGCTTAGAGCCCCCCTATAACAATCAGCCCCAGCATTTT.

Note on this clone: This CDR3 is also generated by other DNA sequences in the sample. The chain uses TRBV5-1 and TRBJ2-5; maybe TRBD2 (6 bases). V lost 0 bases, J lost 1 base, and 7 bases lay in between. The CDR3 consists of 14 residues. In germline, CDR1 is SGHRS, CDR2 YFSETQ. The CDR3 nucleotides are TGCGCCAGCAGCTTGGTCGGGGGCCAAGAGACCCAGTACTTC. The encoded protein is CASSLVGGQETQYF. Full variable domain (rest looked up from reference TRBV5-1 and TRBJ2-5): KAGVTQTPRYLIKTRGQQVTLSCSPISGHRSVSWYQQTPGQGLQFLFEYFSETQRNKGNFPGRFSGRQFSNSRSEMNVSTLELGDSALYLCASSLVGGQETQYFGPGTRLLVL.

CDR3 sequence reads: CAWSSTGLREKLFF. CDR3 bases: TGTGCCTGGAGTTCGACAGGGCTTCGTGAAAAACTGTTTTTT. The chain uses TRBV30 and TRBJ1-4, with TRBD1 matching 7 bases. The CDR3 has 14 amino acids. The V and J ends lost 2 bases and 7 bases, in that order; junction bases with no gene match: 7. From germline, CDR1 is GTSNPN and CDR2 SVGIG (reference sequence).